These 7 T cell receptor beta chains originate from one sample sequenced in a study of blood T cell repertoires in COVID-19. Sequenced by immunoSEQ multiplex PCR; TCRdb stores in-frame clones only, minus some. The sample shows 200,000 to 300,000 clones, around 88% of them seen only once. Material: PBMCs or T cells enriched from blood (not recorded which). The origin of the receptors is a woman between 40 and 55 years old with acute COVID-19.

V is TRBV6-5 and J is TRBJ2-4, with D tentatively TRBD1 (5 bases). From germline, CDR1 is MNHEY and CDR2 SVGAGI. The CDR3 contains 12 residues. V was shortened by 6 bases and J by 14 bases, with 17 bases between the two germline ends. This CDR3 is CASSNFQGVKYF. The CDR3 coding sequence is TGTGCCAGCAGCAACTTTCAGGGTGTGAAGTACTTC.

V and J are TRBV5-1 and TRBJ2-1, with D tentatively TRBD2 (6 bases). CDR1 is SGHRS, CDR2 YFSETQ, per germline. The CDR3 has 15 residues. V was pared by 1 base and J by 5 bases, with 13 bases between. CDR3 sequence: CASSLRTGGDNEQFF. CDR3 DNA sequence: TGCGCCAGCAGCTTGAGGACCGGAGGGGACAATGAGCAGTTCTTC.

This rearrangement joins TRBV5-4 to TRBJ2-7; perhaps TRBD2 as D (6 bases). The CDR3 is 13 residues long. V was trimmed by 0 bases and J by 6 bases, leaving 10 bases between them. Per the germline V gene, CDR1 is SGHNT and CDR2 is YYREEE (reference sequence). CDR3 residues: CASSLAGGTEQYV. DNA for the CDR3: TGTGCCAGCAGCTTGGCCGGGGGAACCGAGCAGTACGTC.

The V and J genes are TRBV7-2 and TRBJ2-2; perhaps TRBD2 as D (6 bases). Germline assignment: CDR1 SGHTA and CDR2 FQGNSA. V lost 4 bases and J lost 6, with 15 bases in between. The CDR3 contains 15 residues. DNA of the CDR3: TGTGCCAGCAGCTCGGGACTCCTAGGCGCCGGGGAGCTGTTTTTT. Translating gives CASSSGLLGAGELFF. The full variable domain, its missing parts supplied by reference TRBV7-2 and TRBJ2-2, is GAGVSQSPSNKVTEKGKDVELRCDPISGHTALYWYRQSLGQGLEFLIYFQGNSAPDKSGLPSDRFSAERTGGSVSTLTIQRTQQEDSAVYLCASSSGLLGAGELFFGEGSRLTVL.

The chain combines TRBV9 with TRBJ2-3; D remains ambiguous. Trimming took off 0 bases at V and 10 bases at J, with 18 bases between the two ends. Germline CDR1 SGDLS, CDR2 YYNGEE. The CDR3 spans 15 residues. Here the CDR3 DNA reads TGTGCCAGCAGCGTAGCTACGATCTCCACCGATCCGCAGTATTTT. It is translated as CASSVATISTDPQYF.

About this clone itself: This CDR3 is also generated by other DNA sequences in the sample. This chain links TRBV5-1 with TRBJ2-5; TRBD2 is a possible D gene (5 bases). The V and J ends lost 0 bases and 4 bases respectively, with 7 bases between them. Per the germline V gene, CDR1 is SGHRS and CDR2 is YFSETQ. The CDR3 runs to 13 residues. The CDR3 loop reads CASSLGGGETQYF. The CDR3 nucleotides are TGCGCCAGCAGCTTGGGTGGAGGAGAGACCCAGTACTTC.

The CDR3: CATKQGNQSPLHF. CDR3 bases: TGTGCCACCAAACAGGGAAATCAGTCACCCCTCCACTTT. This sequence joins TRBV10-3 and TRBJ1-6; possible D gene TRBD1, 6 bases. V lost 10 bases, J lost 10 bases, and 17 bases lay in between. The germline CDR1 and CDR2 sequences are ENHRY and SYGVKD. The CDR3 consists of 13 residues.